This entry describes one T cell receptor (beta chain). Its antigen is as yet unknown. Vbeta (60) and Jbeta (13) primers were used in the PCR. Repertoires were generated with immunoSEQ multiplex PCR, while TCRdb's copy carries only in-frame clones and drops some. The sample records some 60,000 clones, roughly 84% being singletons. Likely unrecorded immune exposures existed in these nominally healthy donors. This specimen comes from a study of cytomegalovirus exposure and HLA in healthy donors. General study points: Most subjects' HLA-A and HLA-B alleles were reportedly predicted from TCR beta sequences. Most CMV-associated TCR beta chains appeared HLA-restricted in a later analysis.

The sequence was collected from a human donor in good health. Sequenced material: PBMCs.

The CDR3 DNA reads TGTGCCAGCAGTGAAGGCGGGAGCACCGGGGAGCTGTTTTTT. As protein: CASSEGGSTGELFF. J is TRBJ2-2 and V is TRBV6-4; TRBD2 agrees at 7 bases. There are 14 residues in the CDR3. V lost 3 bases and J lost 4; bases outside the gene matches: 2. From germline, CDR1 is MRHNA and CDR2 SNTAGT.